The 21 T cell receptor beta chains given below trace back to one sample, sequenced in a study of blood T cell repertoires in COVID-19. Libraries were prepared by immunoSEQ multiplex PCR; TCRdb keeps only in-frame clonotypes and omits some of them. The sample shows 250,000 to 400,000 clones, roughly nine tenths of them seen only once. Sequenced: peripheral blood. These receptors were collected from a woman in her twenties or thirties with COVID-19, enrolled during active disease.

The chain carries TRBV10-1 and TRBJ2-3; no clear D gene. The CDR3 is made up of 15 amino acids. Germline V gene sequence: CDR1 WNHNN, CDR2 SYGVQD (reference sequence). V was trimmed by 0 bases and J by 4 bases, leaving 11 bases between them. The CDR3 region is CASSESGPRADTQYF. The CDR3 region has the DNA TGCGCCAGCAGTGAGTCCGGTCCTCGAGCAGATACGCAGTATTTT.

The chain joins TRBV18 to TRBJ2-2, with D perhaps TRBD1 (6 bases). The CDR3 runs to 16 residues. The germline V and J ends were trimmed by 2 bases and 2 bases, with 12 bases remaining between them. The V gene's germline CDR1 is KGHSH and CDR2 LQKENI. This CDR3 is CASSPTGTSNTGELFF. CDR3 DNA sequence: TGTGCCAGCTCACCAACCGGGACATCCAACACCGGGGAGCTGTTTTTT.

The chain couples TRBV29-1 to TRBJ1-4; 7 bases fit TRBD1. Germline V gives CDR1 SQVTM, CDR2 ANQGSEA. After removal of 5 bases from V and 7 bases from J, the junction contained 4 bases not matched to a gene. The CDR3 is 12 amino acids. The CDR3 region has the DNA TGCAGCGTTAGGGACAGCTCTGAAAAACTGTTTTTT. It codes for CSVRDSSEKLFF.

This clone has just one count. The rearrangement links TRBV24-1 to TRBJ1-3; 7 bases are shared with TRBD1. V lost 4 bases and J lost 0; bases outside the gene matches: 8. Germline CDR1 and CDR2: KGHDR and SFDVKD. The CDR3 extends over 17 amino acids. The CDR3 sequence: CATSERKRDSSGNTIYF. CDR3 bases: TGTGCCACCAGTGAACGAAAACGGGACAGCTCTGGAAACACCATATATTTT.

The rearrangement uses TRBV28 and TRBJ2-3; a possible D gene is TRBD2 (5 bases). Germline V gene sequence: CDR1 MDHEN, CDR2 SYDVKM. The CDR3 contains 11 residues. Trimming took off 5 bases at V and 7 bases at J, with 7 bases between the two ends. The CDR3 loop reads CASSRTHTQYF. The CDR3 DNA reads as TGTGCCAGCAGTCGGACTCATACGCAGTATTTT.

The J gene is TRBJ2-3, the V gene TRBV6-4; weak D call: TRBD2 (5 bases). V lost 0 bases, J lost 0 bases, and 10 bases lay in between. CDR3 length equals 16 residues. CDR1 MRHNA and CDR2 SNTAGT come from the germline V gene. CDR3 DNA: TGTGCCAGCAGTGACTCCGCGGGCCGGAGCACAGATACGCAGTATTTT. Encoded protein: CASSDSAGRSTDTQYF.

This clone has only one observation. The chain combines TRBV4-1 with TRBJ2-5; possible D gene TRBD1, 6 bases. The V gene's germline CDR1 is MGHRA and CDR2 YSYEKL. There are 15 residues in the CDR3. Trimming left V 4 bases short and J 5 bases short, with 17 bases between. CDR3 nucleotide sequence: TGCGCCAGCAGCCCTTCGCCAGGGGAAATGGAGACCCAGTACTTC. Translating it yields CASSPSPGEMETQYF.

The chain combines TRBV2 with TRBJ1-2; D perhaps matches TRBD1 (6 bases). The germline V and J ends were trimmed by 3 bases and 7 bases, with 15 bases remaining between them. The germline V gene encodes CDR1 SNHLY and CDR2 FYNNEI. There are 14 residues in the CDR3. The CDR3 loop is CASSEDRIVTGYTF. The CDR3 nucleotides read TGTGCCAGCAGTGAGGACAGAATAGTAACTGGCTACACCTTC.

The chain recombines TRBV29-1 with TRBJ1-2, with 8 positions matching TRBD1. Germline V gene data show CDR1 as SQVTM and CDR2 as ANQGSEA. CDR3 size: 13 residues. Germline trimming cut 6 bases from V and 0 bases from J; bases unmatched to any gene: 3. Here the CDR3 reads CSVMDRANYGYTF. CDR3 coding DNA: TGCAGCGTGATGGACAGGGCTAACTATGGCTACACCTTC. The complete variable domain, with remaining parts taken from reference TRBV29-1 and TRBJ1-2, reads SAVISQKPSRDICQRGTSLTIQCQVDSQVTMMFWYRQQPGQSLTLIATANQGSEATYESGFVIDKFPISRPNLTFSTLTVSNMSPEDSSIYLCSVMDRANYGYTFGSGTRLTVV.

The chain joins TRBV2 to TRBJ2-1; TRBD1 matches at 10 bases. The length of the CDR3 is 14 residues. Germline CDR1 and CDR2: SNHLY and FYNNEI. Trimming removed 9 bases from V and 4 bases from J; junction bases left unmatched: 6. CDR3 nucleotides: TGTGCCAGTGACCTGGGACAGGGGTACAATGAGCAGTTCTTC. Translating gives CASDLGQGYNEQFF. Drawing the rest from reference TRBV2 and TRBJ2-1, the complete variable domain is EPEVTQTPSHQVTQMGQEVILRCVPISNHLYFYWYRQILGQKVEFLVSFYNNEISEKSEIFDDQFSVERPDGSNFTLKIRSTKLEDSAMYFCASDLGQGYNEQFFGPGTRLTVL.

The table lists this clone with a count of one. V and J are TRBV6-1 and TRBJ1-4; the D is unclear. Germline CDR1 is MNHNS and CDR2 is SASEGT. The CDR3 is 13 amino acids. Trimming took off 0 bases at V and 10 bases at J, with 9 bases between the two ends. The CDR3 DNA is TGTGCCAGCAGTGAAGCCCTTCGGGGAAAACTGTTTTTT. Residues: CASSEALRGKLFF.

The chain uses TRBV23-1 and TRBJ1-5; 7 bases line up with TRBD1. TRBV23-1 is an open reading frame, and its role is uncertain. This CDR3 is 14 amino acids long. After removal of 7 bases from V and 3 bases from J, the junction contained 6 bases not matched to a gene. This CDR3 is CASTIGQDNQPQHF. The CDR3 coding sequence is TGCGCCAGCACGATCGGACAGGACAATCAGCCCCAGCATTTT.

The chain carries TRBV14 and TRBJ1-4; 9 nucleotides line up with TRBD1. CDR1 and CDR2 (germline): SGHDN, FVKESK. The CDR3 totals 14 residues. The trim removed 5 bases at V and 5 bases at J, leaving 3 bases unmatched. The CDR3 reads CASSKGTGNEKLFF. CDR3 DNA: TGTGCCAGCAGCAAAGGGACAGGGAATGAAAAACTGTTTTTT.

This clone was seen a single time. The V gene is TRBV9, the J gene TRBJ1-3, with TRBD1 as a possible D gene (5 bases). V dropped 3 bases and J dropped 1 base, with 8 bases sitting between them. The CDR3 is 14 amino acids. Germline loops: CDR1 SGDLS, CDR2 YYNGEE. CDR3 sequence (DNA): TGTGCCAGCAGCGCCGGGACTTCTGGAAACACCATATATTTT. Translation gives CASSAGTSGNTIYF.

V gene TRBV4-2 combines with J gene TRBJ2-3; D might be TRBD2 (6 bases). In germline, CDR1 is LGHNA, CDR2 YNFKEQ. Trimming pared 3 bases from V and 1 base from J, leaving 14 bases between. The CDR3 contains 16 residues. CDR3: CASSQATSGGTDTQYF. The CDR3, as DNA: TGTGCCAGCAGCCAGGCAACTTCGGGGGGCACAGATACGCAGTATTTT.

The V gene is TRBV24-1, the J gene TRBJ2-1; 8 bases map to TRBD2. Germline CDR1 KGHDR, CDR2 SFDVKD. CDR3 length: 16 amino acids. V lost 4 bases, J lost 8 bases, and 12 bases stayed unmatched. CDR3 loop: CATSEGSSGRSDEQFF. CDR3 sequence (DNA): TGTGCCACCAGTGAAGGGTCCAGCGGGAGAAGCGATGAGCAGTTCTTC.

The rearrangement joins TRBV5-1 to TRBJ2-7, with TRBD2 matching over 8 bases. Germline CDR1 is SGHRS and CDR2 is YFSETQ. V lost 4 bases and J lost 5; bases outside the gene matches: 11. This CDR3 is 15 amino acids long. CDR3 DNA sequence: TGCGCCAGCAGCGTTGGACTAGCCGGAGGCCACGAGCAGTACTTC. It yields the protein CASSVGLAGGHEQYF. The variable domain in full, completed from reference TRBV5-1 and TRBJ2-7, reads KAGVTQTPRYLIKTRGQQVTLSCSPISGHRSVSWYQQTPGQGLQFLFEYFSETQRNKGNFPGRFSGRQFSNSRSEMNVSTLELGDSALYLCASSVGLAGGHEQYFGPGTRLTVT.

This chain links TRBV7-2 with TRBJ2-1, with a weak D call TRBD2 (6 bases). The CDR3 has 15 amino acids. Deletions cut 1 base from V and 3 bases from J, with 10 bases between. Germline assignment: CDR1 SGHTA and CDR2 FQGNSA. The CDR3 nucleotides are TGTGCCAGCAGCTTAGGCGGGACTGACTACAATGAGCAGTTCTTC. It specifies CASSLGGTDYNEQFF.

Points on this clone: This specimen includes other DNA sequences encoding the same CDR3. This chain joins TRBV11-2 and TRBJ2-7; 10 bases agree with TRBD1. The CDR3 has 14 residues. Per the germline V gene, CDR1 is SGHAT and CDR2 is FQNNGV. The trim removed 3 bases at V and 4 bases at J, leaving 3 bases unmatched. The CDR3 DNA reads as TGTGCCAGCAGCTTCGGGACAGGGGATTACGAGCAGTACTTC. Its translation is CASSFGTGDYEQYF.

The chain is built from TRBV19 and TRBJ1-1; D uncertain. The CDR3 is 13 residues long. Trimming took off 6 bases at V and 3 bases at J, with 11 bases between the two ends. The germline V gene has CDR1 LNHDA and CDR2 SQIVND (reference sequence). CDR3 loop: CASRSPLYTEAFF. CDR3 nucleotides: TGTGCCAGTAGATCCCCGTTGTACACTGAAGCTTTCTTT.

The rearrangement uses TRBV5-1 and TRBJ1-1, with D perhaps TRBD1 (5 bases). The CDR3 totals 14 residues. Trimming took 3 bases from V and 1 from J, leaving 10 bases between them. Germline assignment: CDR1 SGHRS and CDR2 YFSETQ. The CDR3 sequence: CASSSIDRNTEAFF. The CDR3 nucleotides are TGCGCCAGCAGCTCGATTGACAGGAACACTGAAGCTTTCTTT.